This T cell receptor beta chain stems from a study of human T cells and chemical hapten exposure. The wider study: Donors were sensitized with 2% DPC on the upper inner arm. The variation in per-sample TCR yields arose mainly from small differences in pooled library volumes. Chiefly women, the patients showed alopecia areata, totalis or universalis.

Time point here: patch test 2, 6 weeks after DPC sensitization. As for treatment: therapeutic diphenylcyclopropenone sensitization with weekly scalp DPC. V gave up 5 bases and J gave up 10 bases, with 9 bases separating them. Germline loops: CDR1 MGHRA, CDR2 YSYEKL. CDR3 length: 12 residues. TCRdb ran MiXCR on the RACE reads and lists one entry per CDR3 protein. The profile shows 360,000 or so distinct CDR3 sequences, about 6% of them singletons. The V and J genes are TRBV4-1 and TRBJ1-6; D might be TRBD1 (6 bases). The receptor comes from a woman between 18 and 29 years old with alopecia areata. Some clones in this sample may be carry-over from other donors' samples. The input for sequencing was whole blood, taken in connection with sensitization to the hapten diphenylcyclopropenone (DPC). CDR3 protein: CASSWGASPLHF. The CDR3 nucleotides read TGCGCCAGCAGCTGGGGGGCCTCACCCCTCCACTTT.